In its sample, the clone carrying this T cell receptor beta chain was seen a few times. What it binds is unknown. Unexposed donor CD4+ T cells date from about 2010-2018, before the COVID-19 pandemic. After 10 to 11 days of culture, CD4+ T cells were isolated. Each well had two million PBMCs in roughly 5% human AB serum with IL-2. CDR3 length: 13 amino acids. The V and J ends lost 4 bases and 9 bases respectively, with 13 bases between them. Germline-derived CDR1 and CDR2 are MGHRA and YSYEKL. The data originate from a study of CD4 T cells in relation to SARS-CoV-2 and coronaviruses. On the study more broadly: After roughly ten days of antigen culture, PBMC TCR beta CDR3s were sequenced. Controls used an HIV-1 Nef peptide pool or no peptide. Points from the study as a whole: Each donor contributed either pre-pandemic or post-infection samples, not both.

Sequenced by immunoSEQ multiplex PCR; TCRdb stores in-frame clones only, minus some. The table includes 27,000 or so clones, about 78% detected once. Sequencing was performed on CD4+ T cells from PBMCs, cultured in vitro. The chain uses TRBV4-1 and TRBJ1-5; D is possibly TRBD1 (5 bases). The clonotype comes from a human donor in good health. The CDR3, as DNA: TGCGCCAGCAGCCGGGTTCCTGGGGGGCCCCAGCATTTT. It yields the protein CASSRVPGGPQHF.